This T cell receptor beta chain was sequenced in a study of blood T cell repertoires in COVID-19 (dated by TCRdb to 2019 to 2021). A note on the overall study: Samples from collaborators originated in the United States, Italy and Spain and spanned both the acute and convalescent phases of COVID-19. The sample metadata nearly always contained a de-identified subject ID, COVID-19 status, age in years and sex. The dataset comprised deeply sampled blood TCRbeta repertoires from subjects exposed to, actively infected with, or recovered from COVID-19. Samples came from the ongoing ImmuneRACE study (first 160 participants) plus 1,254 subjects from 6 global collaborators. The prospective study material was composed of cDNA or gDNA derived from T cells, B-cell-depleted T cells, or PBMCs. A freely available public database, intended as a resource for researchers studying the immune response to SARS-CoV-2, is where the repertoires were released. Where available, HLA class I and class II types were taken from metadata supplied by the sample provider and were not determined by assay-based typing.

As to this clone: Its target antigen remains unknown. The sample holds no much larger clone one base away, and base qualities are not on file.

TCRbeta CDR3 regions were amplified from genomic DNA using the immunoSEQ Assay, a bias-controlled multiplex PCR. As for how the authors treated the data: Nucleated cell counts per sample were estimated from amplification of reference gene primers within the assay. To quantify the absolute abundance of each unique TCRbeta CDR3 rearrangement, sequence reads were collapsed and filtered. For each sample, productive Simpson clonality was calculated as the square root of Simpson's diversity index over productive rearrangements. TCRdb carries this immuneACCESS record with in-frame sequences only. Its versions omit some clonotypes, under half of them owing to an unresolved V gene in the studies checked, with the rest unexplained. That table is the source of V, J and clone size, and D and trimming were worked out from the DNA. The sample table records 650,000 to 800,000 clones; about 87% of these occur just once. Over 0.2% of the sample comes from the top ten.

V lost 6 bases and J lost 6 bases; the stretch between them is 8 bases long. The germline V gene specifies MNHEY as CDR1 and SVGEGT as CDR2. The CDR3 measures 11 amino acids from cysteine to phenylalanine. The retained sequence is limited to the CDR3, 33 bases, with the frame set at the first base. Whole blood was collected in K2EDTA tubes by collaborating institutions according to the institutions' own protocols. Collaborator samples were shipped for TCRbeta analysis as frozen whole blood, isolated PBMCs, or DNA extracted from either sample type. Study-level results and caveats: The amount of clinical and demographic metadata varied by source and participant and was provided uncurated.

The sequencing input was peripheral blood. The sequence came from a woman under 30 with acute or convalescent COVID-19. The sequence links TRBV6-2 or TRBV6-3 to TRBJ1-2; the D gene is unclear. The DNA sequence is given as TGTGCCAGCAGCGATGGAGATGGCTACACCTTC. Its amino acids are CASSDGDGYTF.